The 23 T cell receptor beta chains below all came from one sample that was sequenced in a study of CXCR3-negative and CXCR3-positive naive CD8 T cells. Each TRB cDNA library was prepared by 5' RACE (with UMI labels). TCRdb re-analyzed the 5' RACE reads; it lists each CDR3 protein once, without DNA. The sample includes about 40,000 distinct CDR3 sequences. The sample was memory CD8+ T cells from blood. Receptors originate from a human donor in good health. Some clones in this sample may be carry-over from other donors' samples.

The V call is TRBV5-1, the J call TRBJ1-1; the D call from TCRdb, TRBD1, cannot be confirmed without DNA. CDR1 and CDR2 (germline): SGHRS, YFSETQ. This CDR3 region has 13 residues. The CDR3: CATQGGVDTEAFF.

The chain combines TRBV11-2 with TRBJ2-1; TCRdb designates TRBD1, a call that cannot be tested without DNA. This CDR3 comprises 17 residues. Germline CDR1 reads SGHAT; CDR2 reads FQNNGV. CDR3 loop: CASSTPRERGLWYEQFF.

This sequence joins TRBV15 and TRBJ1-1; TCRdb names TRBD1, which stays unverified in the absence of DNA. Per the germline V gene, CDR1 is LNHNV and CDR2 is YYDKDF (reference sequence). The CDR3 totals 15 residues. The chain's CDR3 is CATSRASRGAEEAFF.

CDR3: CSVALGTYEQYF. V gene TRBV29-1 combines with J gene TRBJ2-7. The germline gives CDR1 SQVTM, CDR2 ANQGSEA. The CDR3 totals 12 residues.

The CDR3 loop is CASSQGPSGYYEQYF. The chain carries TRBV4-3 and TRBJ2-7; absent DNA, TCRdb's TRBD2 call cannot be checked. The CDR3 runs 15 residues. Germline assignment: CDR1 LGHNA and CDR2 YSLEER.

The rearrangement joins TRBV7-2 to TRBJ2-3. The CDR3 totals 12 residues. Germline values: CDR1 SGHTA, CDR2 FQGNSA. CDR3 region: CASRPSTDTQYF.

The chain uses TRBV6-6 and TRBJ2-2; as DNA is missing, the TRBD1 call by TCRdb cannot be tested. In germline, CDR1 is MNHNY, CDR2 SVGAGI (reference sequence). This CDR3 has 15 residues. CDR3: CASSYIPSNTGELFF.

This chain connects TRBV6-4 to TRBJ2-3; TCRdb proposes TRBD2, but this gene call is untestable without DNA. This CDR3 comprises 15 residues. Germline V CDR1 and CDR2: MRHNA, SNTAGT. CDR3 in amino acids: CASSELAGGPDTQYF.

The rearrangement uses TRBV23-1 and TRBJ2-2; TCRdb's assignment of TRBD1 cannot be checked, as there is no DNA. TRBV23-1 is given ORF status, its function remaining uncertain. The CDR3 is made up of 19 amino acids. CDR3 region: CASRVNPGRTGSNTGELFF.

The V call is TRBV10-1, the J call TRBJ2-7. The germline gives CDR1 WNHNN, CDR2 SYGVQD (reference sequence). This CDR3 comprises 13 residues. The CDR3 sequence: CASSEGVDYEQYF.

The V gene is TRBV12-3 or TRBV12-4, the J gene TRBJ1-5; with no DNA, the TCRdb D assignment of TRBD1 cannot be verified. The CDR3 length is 15 residues. CDR3 sequence: CASSFLRQGNQPQHF.

V and J are TRBV12-3 or TRBV12-4 and TRBJ2-1; checking the TCRdb D call of TRBD2 is not possible without DNA. The length of the CDR3 is 14 residues. The CDR3 here is CASSEGLASNEQFF.

The rearrangement uses TRBV5-1 and TRBJ2-7; without DNA, the TCRdb call of TRBD1 cannot be checked. There are 15 residues in the CDR3. Germline V lookup: CDR1 SGHRS, CDR2 YFSETQ. The CDR3 spells CASSLVAGGEYEQYF. The whole variable domain, remainder taken from reference TRBV5-1 and TRBJ2-7, is KAGVTQTPRYLIKTRGQQVTLSCSPISGHRSVSWYQQTPGQGLQFLFEYFSETQRNKGNFPGRFSGRQFSNSRSEMNVSTLELGDSALYLCASSLVAGGEYEQYFGPGTRLTVT.

This rearrangement joins TRBV18 to TRBJ2-5; the D gene TCRdb calls, TRBD2, cannot be checked with no DNA. From germline, CDR1 is KGHSH and CDR2 LQKENI. CDR3 length equals 18 residues. CDR3 in amino acids: CASSPRGTSGGIQETQYF.

J is TRBJ2-1 and V is TRBV20-1; TCRdb outputs TRBD2, but without DNA this stays unchecked. The CDR3 sequence is 13 residues long. The germline CDR1 and CDR2 sequences are DFQATT and SNEGSKA (reference sequence). The CDR3 region is CSAGEVSYNEQFF.

The J gene is TRBJ1-1, the V gene TRBV5-1; there is no DNA to check the TCRdb D call of TRBD1. Per the germline V gene, CDR1 is SGHRS and CDR2 is YFSETQ. The CDR3 totals 12 residues. The CDR3: CASSFRGVEAFF.

The chain has TRBV29-1 and TRBJ2-1; TCRdb's D call, TRBD2, is unchecked because there is no DNA. This CDR3 is 15 amino acids long. CDR1 is SQVTM and CDR2 is ANQGSEA in the germline V gene. The CDR3 is CSGGTSGGAGNEQFF.

This chain connects TRBV20-1 to TRBJ2-7; TCRdb names TRBD1, which stays unverified in the absence of DNA. Germline CDR1 DFQATT, CDR2 SNEGSKA (reference sequence). The length of the CDR3 is 13 residues. The CDR3 reads CSAWDASSYEQYF.

CDR3 loop: CSVDMGRGTQETQYF. The chain combines TRBV29-1 with TRBJ2-5; the D call of TRBD1 rests on TCRdb alone, since no DNA is present to check it. The CDR3 contains 15 residues. CDR1 SQVTM and CDR2 ANQGSEA come from the germline V gene.

According to its frequency, this clonotype is medium-sized (0.01 to 0.1%). The CDR3 sequence: CASSSHGGPGNEQFF. The chain carries TRBV7-2 and TRBJ2-1; TCRdb indicates TRBD2, and absent DNA this call remains unverified. Per the germline V gene, CDR1 is SGHTA and CDR2 is FQGNSA. The CDR3 has 15 amino acids.

The CDR3 loop is CASSLGGRAYEQYF. The chain recombines TRBV5-6 with TRBJ2-7. The CDR3 is 14 residues long. The V gene's germline CDR1 is SGHDT and CDR2 YYEEEE.

The gene calls are TRBV29-1 and TRBJ2-7; TCRdb picks TRBD2, but there is no DNA to check that call. Germline CDR1 reads SQVTM; CDR2 reads ANQGSEA. The CDR3 has 13 residues. CDR3 amino acids: CSVEGGEEYEQYF.

The rearrangement links TRBV12-3 or TRBV12-4 to TRBJ2-1. This CDR3 is built from 11 residues. This CDR3 reads CASRLGNEQFF.